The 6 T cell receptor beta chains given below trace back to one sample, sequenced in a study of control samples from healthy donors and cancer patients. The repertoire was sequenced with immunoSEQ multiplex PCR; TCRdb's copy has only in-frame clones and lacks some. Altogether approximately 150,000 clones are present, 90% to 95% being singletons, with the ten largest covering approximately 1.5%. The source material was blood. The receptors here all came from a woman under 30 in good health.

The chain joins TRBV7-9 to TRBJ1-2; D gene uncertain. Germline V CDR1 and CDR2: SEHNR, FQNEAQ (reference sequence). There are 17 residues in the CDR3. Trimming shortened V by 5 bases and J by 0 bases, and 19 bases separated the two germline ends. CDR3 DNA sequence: TGTGCCAGCAGCCCGGATCGGGCGTATTCCGCTAACTATGGCTACACCTTC. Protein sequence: CASSPDRAYSANYGYTF.

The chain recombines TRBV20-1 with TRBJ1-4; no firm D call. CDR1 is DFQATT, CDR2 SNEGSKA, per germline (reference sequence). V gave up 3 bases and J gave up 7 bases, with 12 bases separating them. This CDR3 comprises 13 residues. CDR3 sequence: CSASPGQSEKLFF. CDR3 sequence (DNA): TGCAGTGCTAGTCCTGGGCAGAGTGAAAAACTGTTTTTT.

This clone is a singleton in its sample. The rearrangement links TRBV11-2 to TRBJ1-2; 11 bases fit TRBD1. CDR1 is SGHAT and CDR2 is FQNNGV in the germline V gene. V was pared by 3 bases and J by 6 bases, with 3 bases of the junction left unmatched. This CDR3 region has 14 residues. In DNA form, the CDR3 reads TGTGCCAGCAGCTTCGGACAGGGGGCCCATGGCTACACCTTC. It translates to CASSFGQGAHGYTF.

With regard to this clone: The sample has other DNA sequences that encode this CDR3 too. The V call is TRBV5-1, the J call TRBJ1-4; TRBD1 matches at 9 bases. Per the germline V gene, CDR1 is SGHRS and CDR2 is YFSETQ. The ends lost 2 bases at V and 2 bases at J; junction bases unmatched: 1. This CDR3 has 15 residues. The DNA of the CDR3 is TGCGCCAGCAGCTTACAGGGGGCGACTAATGAAAAACTGTTTTTT. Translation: CASSLQGATNEKLFF.

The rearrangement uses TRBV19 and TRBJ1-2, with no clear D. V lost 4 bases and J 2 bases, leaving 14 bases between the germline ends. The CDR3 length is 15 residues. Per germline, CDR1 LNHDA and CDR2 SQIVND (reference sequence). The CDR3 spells CASSTTRTENYGYTF. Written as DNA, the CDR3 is TGTGCCAGTAGTACAACTCGGACGGAGAACTATGGCTACACCTTC.

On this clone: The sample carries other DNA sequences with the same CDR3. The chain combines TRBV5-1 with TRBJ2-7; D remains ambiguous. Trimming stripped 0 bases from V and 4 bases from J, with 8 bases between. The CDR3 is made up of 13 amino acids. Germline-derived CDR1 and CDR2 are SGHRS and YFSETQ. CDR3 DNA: TGCGCCAGCAGCTTGGAGGGCAGTTACGAGCAGTACTTC. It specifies CASSLEGSYEQYF.